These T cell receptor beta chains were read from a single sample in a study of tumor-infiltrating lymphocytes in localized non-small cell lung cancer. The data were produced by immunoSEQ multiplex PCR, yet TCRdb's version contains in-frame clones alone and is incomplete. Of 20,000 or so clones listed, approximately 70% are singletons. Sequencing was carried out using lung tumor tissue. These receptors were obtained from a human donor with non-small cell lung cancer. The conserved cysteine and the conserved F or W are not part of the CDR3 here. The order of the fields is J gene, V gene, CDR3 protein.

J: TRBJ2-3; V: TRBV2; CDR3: ASSEGTVPDTQY
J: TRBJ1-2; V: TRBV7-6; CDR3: ASSLGGGAFGGYT
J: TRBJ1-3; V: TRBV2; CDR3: ASSGRDRGPSGNTIY
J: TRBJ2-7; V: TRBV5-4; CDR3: ASSFVDSLNYEQY
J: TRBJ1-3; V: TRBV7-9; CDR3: ASSPQGASGNTIY
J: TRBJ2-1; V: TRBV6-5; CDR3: ASTKLAGGSYEQF
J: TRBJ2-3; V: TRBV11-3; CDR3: ASSPGPKDTDTQY
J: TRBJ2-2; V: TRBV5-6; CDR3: ASSPGQGPGELF
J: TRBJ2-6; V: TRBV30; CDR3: AWGIISSGANVLT
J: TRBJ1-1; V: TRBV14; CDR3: ASSHWGSEAF
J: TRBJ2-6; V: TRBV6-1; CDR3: ASSGQGSGANVLT
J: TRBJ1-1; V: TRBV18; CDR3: ASSRPTGVNTEAF
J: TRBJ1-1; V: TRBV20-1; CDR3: SARSGTEAF
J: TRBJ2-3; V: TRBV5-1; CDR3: ASSSGPTGGTDTQY
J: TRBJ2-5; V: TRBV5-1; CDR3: ASSSGMMYQETQY
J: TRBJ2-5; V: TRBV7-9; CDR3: ASSPRRTGAAETQY
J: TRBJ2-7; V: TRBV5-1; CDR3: ASSAESLPGTGDGQY
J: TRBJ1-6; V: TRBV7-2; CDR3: ATDFGGVESPLH
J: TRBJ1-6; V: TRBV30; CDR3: AWSVLGGATQSPLH
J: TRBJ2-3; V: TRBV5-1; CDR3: ASSLAGEGTDTQY
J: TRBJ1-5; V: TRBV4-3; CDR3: ASSRGTGSNQPQH
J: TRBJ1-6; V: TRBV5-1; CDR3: ASSLGLPPFNSPLH
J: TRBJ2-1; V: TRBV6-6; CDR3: ASISVRGGSYNEQF
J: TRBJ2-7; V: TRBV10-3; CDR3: AIRPGSGEQY
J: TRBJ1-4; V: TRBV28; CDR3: ASSRGQSNEKLF
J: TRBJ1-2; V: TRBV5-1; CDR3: ASSFTGESNYGYT
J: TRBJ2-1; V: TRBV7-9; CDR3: ASSLWSDEQF
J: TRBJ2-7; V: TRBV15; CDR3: ATSRGGGASYEQY
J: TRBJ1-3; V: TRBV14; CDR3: ASSQDSGFGNTIY
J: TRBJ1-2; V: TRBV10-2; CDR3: ASSEQQPNYGYT
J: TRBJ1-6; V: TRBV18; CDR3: ASSPGVDSPLH
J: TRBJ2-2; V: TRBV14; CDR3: ASSHQTGGLWAGELF
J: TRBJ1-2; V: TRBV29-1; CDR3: SVAPGRGYGYT
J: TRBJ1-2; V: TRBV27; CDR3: ASSQAPGQGAAGYT
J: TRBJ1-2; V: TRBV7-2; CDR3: ASGSGMNYGYT
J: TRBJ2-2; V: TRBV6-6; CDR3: ASSKKTGGVGELF
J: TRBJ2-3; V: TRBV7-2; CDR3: ASSSKVGLGPTDTQY
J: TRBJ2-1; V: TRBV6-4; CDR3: ASSDSRGGNEQF
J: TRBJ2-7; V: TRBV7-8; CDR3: ASGSKSYEQY
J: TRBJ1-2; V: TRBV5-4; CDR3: ASSLEGLMGYYGYT
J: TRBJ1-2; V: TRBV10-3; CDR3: AISDRGGYYGYT
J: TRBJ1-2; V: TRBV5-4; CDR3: ASSPDSGAGQYGYT
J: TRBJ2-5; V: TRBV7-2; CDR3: ASSKHAGASQETQY
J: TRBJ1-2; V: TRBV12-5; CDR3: ASAFSEGGGYT
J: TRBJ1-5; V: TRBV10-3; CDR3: ASHPQGGNQPQH
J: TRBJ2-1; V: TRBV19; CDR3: ASSGAGAIYNEQF
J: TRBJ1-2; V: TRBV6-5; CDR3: ATQEDEGTGYT
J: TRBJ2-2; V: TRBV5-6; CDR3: ASSYSGGRTGELF
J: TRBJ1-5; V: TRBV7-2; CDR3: ASGEGGAQPQH
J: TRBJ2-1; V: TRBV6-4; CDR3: ASSDSGGDYNEQF
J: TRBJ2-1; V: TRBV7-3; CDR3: ASSSDATVYNEQF
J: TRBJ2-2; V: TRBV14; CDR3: ASSQASWGSGELF